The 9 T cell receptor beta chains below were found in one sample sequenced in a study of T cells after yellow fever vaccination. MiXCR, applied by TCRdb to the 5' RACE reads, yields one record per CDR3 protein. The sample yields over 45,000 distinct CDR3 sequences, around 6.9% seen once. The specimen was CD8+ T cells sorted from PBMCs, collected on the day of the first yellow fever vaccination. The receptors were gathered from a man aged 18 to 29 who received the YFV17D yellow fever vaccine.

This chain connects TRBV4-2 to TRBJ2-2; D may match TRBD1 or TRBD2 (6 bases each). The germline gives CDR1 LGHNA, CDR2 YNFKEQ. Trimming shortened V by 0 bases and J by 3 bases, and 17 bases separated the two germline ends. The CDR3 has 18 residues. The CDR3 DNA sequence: TGTGCCAGCAGCCAAGAGGGAGGCGGACAGATTTACACCGGGGAGCTGTTTTTT. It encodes CASSQEGGGQIYTGELFF.

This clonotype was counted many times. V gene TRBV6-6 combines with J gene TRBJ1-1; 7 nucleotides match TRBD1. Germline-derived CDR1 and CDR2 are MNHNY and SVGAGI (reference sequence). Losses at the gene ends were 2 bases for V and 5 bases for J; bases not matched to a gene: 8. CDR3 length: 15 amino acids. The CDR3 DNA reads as TGTGCCAGCAGTTACCGAGGGGGCATAGGGACTGAAGCTTTCTTT. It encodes CASSYRGGIGTEAFF.

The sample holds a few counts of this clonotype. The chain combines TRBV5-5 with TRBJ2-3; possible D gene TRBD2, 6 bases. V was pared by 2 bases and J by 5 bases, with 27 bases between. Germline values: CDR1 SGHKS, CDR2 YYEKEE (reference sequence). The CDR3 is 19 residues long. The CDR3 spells CASSFFFSGTGGGVDTQYF. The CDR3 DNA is TGTGCCAGCAGCTTTTTTTTTTCTGGAACCGGGGGTGGCGTAGATACGCAGTATTTT.

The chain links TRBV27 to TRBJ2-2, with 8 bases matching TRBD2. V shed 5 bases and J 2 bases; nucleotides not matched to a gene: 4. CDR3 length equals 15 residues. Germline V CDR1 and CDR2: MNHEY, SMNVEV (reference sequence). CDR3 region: CASSPGGLNTGELFF. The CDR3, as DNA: TGTGCCAGCAGTCCGGGGGGGCTAAACACCGGGGAGCTGTTTTTT.

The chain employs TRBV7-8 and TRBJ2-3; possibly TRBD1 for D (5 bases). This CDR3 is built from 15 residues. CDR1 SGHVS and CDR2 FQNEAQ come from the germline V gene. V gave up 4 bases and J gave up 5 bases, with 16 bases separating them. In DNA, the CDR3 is TGTGCCAGCAGCTACCCAGGGTTTAGAGGAGATACGCAGTATTTT. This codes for CASSYPGFRGDTQYF. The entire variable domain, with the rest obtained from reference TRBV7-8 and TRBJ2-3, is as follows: GAGVSQSPRYKVAKRGQDVALRCDPISGHVSLFWYQQALGQGPEFLTYFQNEAQLDKSGLPSDRFFAERPEGSVSTLKIQRTQQEDSAVYLCASSYPGFRGDTQYFGPGTRLTVL.

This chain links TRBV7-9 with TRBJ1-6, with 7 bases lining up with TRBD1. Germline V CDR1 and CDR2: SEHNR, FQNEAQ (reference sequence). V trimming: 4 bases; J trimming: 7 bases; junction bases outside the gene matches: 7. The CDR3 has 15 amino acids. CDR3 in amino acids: CASSSTGTANSPLHF. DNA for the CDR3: TGTGCCAGCAGCTCGACTGGGACAGCCAATTCACCCCTCCACTTT.

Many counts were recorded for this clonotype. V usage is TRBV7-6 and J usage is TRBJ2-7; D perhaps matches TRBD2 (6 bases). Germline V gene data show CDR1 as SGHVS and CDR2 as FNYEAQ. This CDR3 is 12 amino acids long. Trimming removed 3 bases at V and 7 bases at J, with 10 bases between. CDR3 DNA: TGTGCCAGCAGCTTTGCGGGGATTGAGCAGTACTTC. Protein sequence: CASSFAGIEQYF.

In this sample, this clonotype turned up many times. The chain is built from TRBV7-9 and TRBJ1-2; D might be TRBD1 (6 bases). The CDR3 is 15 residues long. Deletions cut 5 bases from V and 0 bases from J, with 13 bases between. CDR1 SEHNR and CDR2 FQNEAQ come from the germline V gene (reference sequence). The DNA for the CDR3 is TGTGCCAGCAGCCCCGAGACAGGCTCTAACTATGGCTACACCTTC. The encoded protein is CASSPETGSNYGYTF.

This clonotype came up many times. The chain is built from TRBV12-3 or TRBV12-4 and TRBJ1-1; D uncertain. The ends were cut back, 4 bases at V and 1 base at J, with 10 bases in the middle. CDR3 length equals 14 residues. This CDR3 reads CASSSTFANTEAFF. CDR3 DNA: TGTGCCAGCAGTTCTACCTTTGCGAACACTGAAGCTTTCTTT.